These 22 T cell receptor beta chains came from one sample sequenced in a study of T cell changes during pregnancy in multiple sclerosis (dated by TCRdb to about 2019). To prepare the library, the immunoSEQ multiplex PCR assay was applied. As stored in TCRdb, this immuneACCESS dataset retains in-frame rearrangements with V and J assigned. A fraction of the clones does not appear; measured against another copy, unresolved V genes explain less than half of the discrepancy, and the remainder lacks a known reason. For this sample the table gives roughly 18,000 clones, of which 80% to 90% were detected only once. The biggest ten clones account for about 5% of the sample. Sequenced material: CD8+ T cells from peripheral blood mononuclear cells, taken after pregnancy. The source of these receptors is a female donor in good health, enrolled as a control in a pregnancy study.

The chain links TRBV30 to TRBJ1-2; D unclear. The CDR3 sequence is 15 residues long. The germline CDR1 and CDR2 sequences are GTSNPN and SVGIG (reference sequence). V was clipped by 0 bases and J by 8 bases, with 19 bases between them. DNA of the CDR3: TGTGCCTGGAGTGTAACTGTAAGCGGATGGCGGGGCTACACCTTC. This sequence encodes CAWSVTVSGWRGYTF.

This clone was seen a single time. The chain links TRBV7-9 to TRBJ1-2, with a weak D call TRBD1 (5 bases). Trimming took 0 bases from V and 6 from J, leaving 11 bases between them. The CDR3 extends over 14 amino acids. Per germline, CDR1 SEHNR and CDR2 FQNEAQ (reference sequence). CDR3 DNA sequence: TGTGCCAGCAGCTTAGCCGGGGGTAGGGATGGCTACACCTTC. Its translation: CASSLAGGRDGYTF.

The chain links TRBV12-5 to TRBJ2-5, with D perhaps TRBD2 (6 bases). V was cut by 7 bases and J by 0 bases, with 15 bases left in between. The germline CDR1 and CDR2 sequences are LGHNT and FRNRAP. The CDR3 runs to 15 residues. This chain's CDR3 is CASANDSGYQETQYF. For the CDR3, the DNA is TGTGCTAGTGCCAACGACAGCGGGTACCAAGAGACCCAGTACTTC.

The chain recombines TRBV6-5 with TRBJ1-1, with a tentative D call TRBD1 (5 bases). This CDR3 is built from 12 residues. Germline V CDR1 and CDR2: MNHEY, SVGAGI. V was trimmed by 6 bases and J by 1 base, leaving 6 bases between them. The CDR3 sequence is CASRDRNTEAFF. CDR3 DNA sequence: TGTGCCAGCAGAGACAGGAACACTGAAGCTTTCTTT.

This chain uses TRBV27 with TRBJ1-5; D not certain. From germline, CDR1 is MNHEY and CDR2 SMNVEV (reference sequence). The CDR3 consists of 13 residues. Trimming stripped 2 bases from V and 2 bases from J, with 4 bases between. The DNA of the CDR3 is TGTGCCAGCAGTTTACGGGGCAATCAGCCCCAGCATTTT. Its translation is CASSLRGNQPQHF.

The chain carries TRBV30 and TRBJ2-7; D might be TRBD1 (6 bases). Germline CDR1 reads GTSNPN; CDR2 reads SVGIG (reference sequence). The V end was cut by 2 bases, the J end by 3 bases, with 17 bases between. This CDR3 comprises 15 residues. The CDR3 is CAWSRPLTGFYEQYF. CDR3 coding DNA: TGTGCCTGGAGTCGACCCCTGACAGGATTCTACGAGCAGTACTTC.

The CDR3 sequence is CASSLTNTEAFF. The CDR3 nucleotides read TGTGCCAGCAGTTTGACAAACACTGAAGCTTTCTTT. This chain links TRBV5-8 with TRBJ1-1; the D is unclear. Trimming cost V 5 bases and J 2 bases, with 7 bases left between them. This CDR3 is built from 12 residues. Germline values: CDR1 SGHTS, CDR2 YDEGEE.

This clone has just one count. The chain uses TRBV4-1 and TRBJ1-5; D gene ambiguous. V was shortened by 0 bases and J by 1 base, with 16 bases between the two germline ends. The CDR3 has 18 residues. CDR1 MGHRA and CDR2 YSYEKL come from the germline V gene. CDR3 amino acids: CASSQDLGSRKSNQPQHF. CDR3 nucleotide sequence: TGCGCCAGCAGCCAAGATCTGGGCAGTCGGAAGAGCAATCAGCCCCAGCATTTT.

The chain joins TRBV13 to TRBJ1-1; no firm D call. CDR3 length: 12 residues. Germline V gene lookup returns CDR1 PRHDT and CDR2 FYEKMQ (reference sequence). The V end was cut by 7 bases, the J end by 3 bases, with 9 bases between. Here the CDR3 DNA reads TGTGCCAGCAAGGCCGAGGACACTGAAGCTTTCTTT. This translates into CASKAEDTEAFF. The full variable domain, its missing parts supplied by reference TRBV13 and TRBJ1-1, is AAGVIQSPRHLIKEKRETATLKCYPIPRHDTVYWYQQGPGQDPQFLISFYEKMQSDKGSIPDRFSAQQFSDYHSELNMSSLELGDSALYFCASKAEDTEAFFGQGTRLTVV.

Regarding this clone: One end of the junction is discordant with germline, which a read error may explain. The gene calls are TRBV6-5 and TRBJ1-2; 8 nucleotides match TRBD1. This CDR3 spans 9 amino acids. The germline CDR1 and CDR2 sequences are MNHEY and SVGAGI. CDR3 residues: CASSYTGGF. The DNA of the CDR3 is TGTGCCAGCAGTTACACAGGGGGCTTC.

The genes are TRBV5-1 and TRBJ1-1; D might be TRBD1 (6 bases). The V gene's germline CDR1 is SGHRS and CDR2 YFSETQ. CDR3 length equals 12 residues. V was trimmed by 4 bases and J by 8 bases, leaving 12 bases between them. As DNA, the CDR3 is TGCGCCAGCAGCCCCGAAACAGGGGAAGCTTTCTTT. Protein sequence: CASSPETGEAFF.

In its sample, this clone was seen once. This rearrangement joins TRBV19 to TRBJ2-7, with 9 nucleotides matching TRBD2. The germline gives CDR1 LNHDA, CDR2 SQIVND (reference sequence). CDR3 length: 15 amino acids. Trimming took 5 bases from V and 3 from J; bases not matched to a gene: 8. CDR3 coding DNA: TGTGCCAGTAGTCCGTCCTCAGCGGGGGGCTACGAGCAGTACTTC. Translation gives CASSPSSAGGYEQYF.

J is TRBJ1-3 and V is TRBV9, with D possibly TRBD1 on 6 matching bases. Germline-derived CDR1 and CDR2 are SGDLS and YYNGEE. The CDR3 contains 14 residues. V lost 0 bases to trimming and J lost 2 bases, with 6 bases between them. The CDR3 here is CASSVAGAGNTIYF. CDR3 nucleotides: TGTGCCAGCAGCGTAGCAGGGGCTGGAAACACCATATATTTT.

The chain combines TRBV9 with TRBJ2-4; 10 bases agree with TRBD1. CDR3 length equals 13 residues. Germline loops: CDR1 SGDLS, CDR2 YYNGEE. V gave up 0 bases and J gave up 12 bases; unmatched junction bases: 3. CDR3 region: CASSVEDRGTQYF. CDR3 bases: TGTGCCAGCAGCGTAGAGGACAGGGGGACTCAGTACTTC.

The DNA for the CDR3 is TGTGCCAGCAGCTTTGCACAGGGGTTTGATTCACCCCTCCACTTT. This translates into CASSFAQGFDSPLHF. The chain uses TRBV7-6 and TRBJ1-6, with 7 bases fitting TRBD1. Per the germline V gene, CDR1 is SGHVS and CDR2 is FNYEAQ. The J segment lost 8 bases and the V segment lost 3 bases, leaving 7 bases of the junction unmatched. The CDR3 covers 15 residues.

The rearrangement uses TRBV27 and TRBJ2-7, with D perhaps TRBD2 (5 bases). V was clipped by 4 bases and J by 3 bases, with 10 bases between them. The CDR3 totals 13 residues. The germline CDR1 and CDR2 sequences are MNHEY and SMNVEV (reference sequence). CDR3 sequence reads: CASSSAADYEQYF. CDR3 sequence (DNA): TGTGCCAGCAGTTCAGCGGCAGACTACGAGCAGTACTTC.

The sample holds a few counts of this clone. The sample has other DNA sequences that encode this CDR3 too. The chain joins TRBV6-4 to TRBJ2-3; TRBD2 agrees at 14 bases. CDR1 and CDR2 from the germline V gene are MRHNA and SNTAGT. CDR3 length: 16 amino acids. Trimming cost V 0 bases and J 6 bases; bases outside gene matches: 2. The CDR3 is CASSDSTSGGADTQYF. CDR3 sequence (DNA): TGTGCCAGCAGTGACTCGACTAGCGGGGGGGCTGATACGCAGTATTTT.

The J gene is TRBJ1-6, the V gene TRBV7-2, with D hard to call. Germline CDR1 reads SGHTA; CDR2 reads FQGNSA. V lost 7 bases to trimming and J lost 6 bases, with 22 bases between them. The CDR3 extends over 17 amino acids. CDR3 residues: CASIRNDRGQANSPLHF. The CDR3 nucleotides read TGTGCCAGCATCCGAAACGACCGTGGGCAGGCTAATTCACCCCTCCACTTT.

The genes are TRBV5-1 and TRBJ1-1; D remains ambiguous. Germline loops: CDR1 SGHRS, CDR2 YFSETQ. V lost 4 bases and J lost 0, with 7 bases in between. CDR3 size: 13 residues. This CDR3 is CASSPELNTEAFF. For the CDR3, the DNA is TGCGCCAGCAGCCCAGAACTGAACACTGAAGCTTTCTTT.

The CDR3 sequence is CASSHRTGDSYEQYF. CDR3 in DNA: TGTGCCAGCAGTCACCGGACAGGGGATTCCTACGAGCAGTACTTC. The chain employs TRBV6-5 and TRBJ2-7; 9 bases are a match to TRBD1. V shed 5 bases, J shed 1 base, and the junction held 6 bases outside the gene matches. There are 15 residues in the CDR3. From germline, CDR1 is MNHEY and CDR2 SVGAGI.

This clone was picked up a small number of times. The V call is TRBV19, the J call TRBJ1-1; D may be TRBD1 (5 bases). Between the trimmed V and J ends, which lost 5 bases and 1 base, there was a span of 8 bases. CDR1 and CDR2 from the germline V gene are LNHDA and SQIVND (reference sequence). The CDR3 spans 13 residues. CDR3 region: CASSRTPNTEAFF. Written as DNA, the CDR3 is TGTGCCAGTAGTCGGACACCGAACACTGAAGCTTTCTTT.

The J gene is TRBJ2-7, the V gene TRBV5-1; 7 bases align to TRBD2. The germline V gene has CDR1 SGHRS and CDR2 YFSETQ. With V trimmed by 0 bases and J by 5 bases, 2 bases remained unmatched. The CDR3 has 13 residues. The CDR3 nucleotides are TGCGCCAGCAGCTTGGTGGGACTACACGAGCAGTACTTC. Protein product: CASSLVGLHEQYF. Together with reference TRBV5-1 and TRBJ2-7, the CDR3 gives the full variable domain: KAGVTQTPRYLIKTRGQQVTLSCSPISGHRSVSWYQQTPGQGLQFLFEYFSETQRNKGNFPGRFSGRQFSNSRSEMNVSTLELGDSALYLCASSLVGLHEQYFGPGTRLTVT.